This TCR beta chain was captured in a study of shared clonotypes between healthy human individuals. V was cut by 0 bases and J by 6 bases, with 24 bases left in between. Germline loops: CDR1 SGDLS, CDR2 YYNGEE. This CDR3 has 18 residues. Positively selected for CCR7, the CD45RO-negative cells used as naive CD8 cells excluded terminally differentiated effector memory CD45RA+ cells. Every one of the donors was a Caucasian adult that lived in Nashville, Tennessee. Study-level findings and limits: Donor clonotype sharing was expected to depend on sequencing depth.

Here immunoSEQ multiplex PCR was the method, and the copy in TCRdb shows in-frame clones only, minus some. The data contain roughly 650,000 clones, approximately 96% of them singletons. A word on this clone: Its cognate antigen is unknown.

The V gene is TRBV9, the J gene TRBJ1-2; D might be TRBD1 (6 bases). Material for sequencing was naive CD8+ T cells sorted from blood. The sequence was obtained from a woman between 25 and 40 years old in good health. The CDR3 region is CASSVGPSGGAGRNGYTF. CDR3 coding DNA: TGTGCCAGCAGCGTAGGTCCCAGCGGGGGGGCAGGGCGAAATGGCTACACCTTC.